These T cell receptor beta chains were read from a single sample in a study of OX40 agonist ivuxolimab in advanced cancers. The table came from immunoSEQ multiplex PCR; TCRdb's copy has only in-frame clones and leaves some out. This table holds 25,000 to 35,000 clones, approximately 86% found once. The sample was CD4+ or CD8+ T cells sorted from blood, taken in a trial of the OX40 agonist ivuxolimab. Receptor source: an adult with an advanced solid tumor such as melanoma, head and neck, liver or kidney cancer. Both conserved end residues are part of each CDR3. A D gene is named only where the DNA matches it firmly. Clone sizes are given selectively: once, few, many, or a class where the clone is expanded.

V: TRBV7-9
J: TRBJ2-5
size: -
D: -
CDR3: CASSLWDRSGETQYF
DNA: TGTGCCAGCAGCTTATGGGACCGCTCGGGGGAGACCCAGTACTTC

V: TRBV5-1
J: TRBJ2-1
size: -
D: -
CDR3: CASSFSQGEQFF
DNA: TGCGCCAGCAGCTTTTCTCAGGGTGAGCAGTTCTTC

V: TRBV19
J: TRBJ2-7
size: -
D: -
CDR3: CASSMGGLYEQYF
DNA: TGTGCCAGTAGTATGGGGGGACTCTACGAGCAGTACTTC

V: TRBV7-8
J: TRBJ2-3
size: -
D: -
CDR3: CASSLVFRAGSDTQYF
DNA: TGTGCCAGCAGCTTAGTTTTTCGGGCGGGATCAGATACGCAGTATTTT

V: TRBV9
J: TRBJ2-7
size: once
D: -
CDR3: CASSQGVRGGYEQYF
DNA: TGTGCCAGCAGCCAGGGGGTTCGCGGGGGCTACGAGCAGTACTTC

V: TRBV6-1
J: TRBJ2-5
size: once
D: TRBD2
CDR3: CASSGLAGRETQYF
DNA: TGTGCCAGCAGTGGTTTAGCGGGGCGGGAGACCCAGTACTTC

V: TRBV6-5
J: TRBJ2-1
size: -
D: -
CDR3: CASSLGHNNEQFF
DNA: TGTGCCAGCAGTCTCGGACATAACAATGAGCAGTTCTTC

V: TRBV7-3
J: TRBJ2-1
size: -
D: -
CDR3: CASSPHGTYNEQFF
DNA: TGTGCCAGCAGCCCCCACGGTACTTACAATGAGCAGTTCTTC

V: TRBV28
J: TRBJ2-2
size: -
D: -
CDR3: CASSVYGELFF
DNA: TGTGCCAGCTCAGTGTACGGGGAGCTGTTTTTT

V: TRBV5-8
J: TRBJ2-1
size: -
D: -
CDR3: CASYRQSSYNEQFF
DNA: TGTGCCAGCTATAGACAGAGCTCCTACAATGAGCAGTTCTTC

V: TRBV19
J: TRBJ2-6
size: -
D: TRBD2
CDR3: CASSILPTSGRITGANVLTF
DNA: TGTGCCAGTAGTATTCTGCCGACTAGCGGGAGGATCACTGGGGCCAACGTCCTGACTTTC

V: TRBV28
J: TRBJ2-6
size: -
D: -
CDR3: CASSSIMAGANVLTF
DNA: TGTGCCAGCAGTTCTATAATGGCTGGGGCCAACGTCCTGACTTTC

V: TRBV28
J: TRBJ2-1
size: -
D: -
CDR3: CASSIGSHNEQFF
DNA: TGTGCCAGCAGTATAGGGTCACACAATGAGCAGTTCTTC

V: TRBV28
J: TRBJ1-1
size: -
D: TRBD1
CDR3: CASSNRQGGTEAFF
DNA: TGTGCCAGCAGTAACCGACAGGGGGGGACTGAAGCTTTCTTT

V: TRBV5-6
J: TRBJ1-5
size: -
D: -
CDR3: CASSFGNQPQHF
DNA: TGTGCCAGCAGCTTTGGCAATCAGCCCCAGCATTTT

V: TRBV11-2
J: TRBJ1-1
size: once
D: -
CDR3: CASSVGVLGTEAFF
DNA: TGTGCCAGCAGCGTTGGGGTCTTGGGCACTGAAGCTTTCTTT

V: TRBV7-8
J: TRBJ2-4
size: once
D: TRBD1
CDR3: CASSPDWGWTGVTVAKNIQYF
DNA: TGTGCCAGCAGCCCCGACTGGGGGTGGACAGGGGTAACGGTTGCCAAAAACATTCAGTACTTC

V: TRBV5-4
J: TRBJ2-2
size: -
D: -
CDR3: CATPGGSNTGELFF
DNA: TGTGCCACCCCCGGGGGTTCGAACACCGGGGAGCTGTTTTTT

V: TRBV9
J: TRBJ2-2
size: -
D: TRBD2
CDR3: CASSPEAGGWNGELFF
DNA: TGTGCCAGCAGCCCCGAAGCGGGAGGGTGGAACGGGGAGCTGTTTTTT

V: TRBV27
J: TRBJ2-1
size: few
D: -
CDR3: CASSYPGNEQFF
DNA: TGTGCCAGCAGTTACCCCGGAAATGAGCAGTTCTTC

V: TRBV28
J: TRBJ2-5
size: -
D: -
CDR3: CASRGRIQETQYF
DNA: TGTGCCAGCAGGGGACGGATCCAAGAGACCCAGTACTTC

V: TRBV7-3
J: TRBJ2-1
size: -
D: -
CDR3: CASSLPLREGAEHNEQFF
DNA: TGTGCCAGCAGCTTACCGCTTCGCGAGGGAGCCGAACACAATGAGCAGTTCTTC

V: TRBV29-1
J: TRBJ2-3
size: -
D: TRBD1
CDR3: CSFELSGTATDTQYF
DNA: TGCAGCTTCGAACTTTCCGGGACAGCCACAGATACGCAGTATTTT

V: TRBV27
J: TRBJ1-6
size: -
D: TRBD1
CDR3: CASTPGTGASPLHF
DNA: TGTGCCAGCACCCCGGGGACAGGGGCTTCACCCCTCCACTTT

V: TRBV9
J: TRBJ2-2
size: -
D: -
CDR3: CASAIGVSGELFF
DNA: TGTGCCAGCGCCATTGGAGTATCCGGGGAGCTGTTTTTT

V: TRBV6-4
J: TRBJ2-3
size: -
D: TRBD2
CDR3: CASSASGATDTQYF
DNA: TGTGCCAGCAGTGCTAGCGGGGCCACAGATACGCAGTATTTT

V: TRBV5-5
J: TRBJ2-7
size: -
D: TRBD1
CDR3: CASIRDSPYEQYF
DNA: TGTGCCAGCATCCGGGACAGTCCCTACGAGCAGTACTTC

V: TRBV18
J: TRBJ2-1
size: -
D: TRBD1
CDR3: CASSRDNRGGEQFF
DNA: TGTGCCAGCTCACGGGATAACAGGGGTGGTGAGCAGTTCTTC

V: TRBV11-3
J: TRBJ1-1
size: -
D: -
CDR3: CASSPQANTEAFF
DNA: TGTGCCAGCAGCCCTCAGGCGAACACTGAAGCTTTCTTT

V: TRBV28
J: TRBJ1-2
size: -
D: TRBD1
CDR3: CASSLGGQGAEGYTF
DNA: TGTGCCAGCAGTTTAGGGGGACAGGGGGCTGAAGGCTACACCTTC

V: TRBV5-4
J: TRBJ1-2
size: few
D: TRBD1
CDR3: CASSLETGDGYTF
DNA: TGTGCCAGCAGCTTGGAGACAGGGGATGGCTACACCTTC

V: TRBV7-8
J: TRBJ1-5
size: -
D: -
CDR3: CASSLGGQPQHF
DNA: TGTGCCAGCAGCTTAGGAGGACAGCCCCAGCATTTT

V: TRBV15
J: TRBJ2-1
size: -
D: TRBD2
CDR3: CACGRSGRSEQFF
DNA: TGTGCCTGCGGGAGGAGCGGGAGAAGTGAGCAGTTCTTC

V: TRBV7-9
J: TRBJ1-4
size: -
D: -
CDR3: CASTRPGTNEKLFF
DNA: TGTGCCAGCACCCGACCCGGTACTAATGAAAAACTGTTTTTT

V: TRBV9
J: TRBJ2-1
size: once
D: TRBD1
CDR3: CASSLGTGSGYEQFF
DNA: TGTGCCAGCAGCCTTGGGACAGGGAGCGGCTATGAGCAGTTCTTC

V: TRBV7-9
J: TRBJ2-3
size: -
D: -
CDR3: CASSVSMRADFSDTQYF
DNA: TGTGCCAGCAGCGTTAGCATGAGGGCCGACTTTTCCGATACGCAGTATTTT

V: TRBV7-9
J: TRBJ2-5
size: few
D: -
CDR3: CASSMDTGETQYF
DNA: TGTGCCAGCAGCATGGACACCGGGGAGACCCAGTACTTC

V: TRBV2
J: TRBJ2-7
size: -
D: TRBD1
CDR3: CASNIRGSYEQYF
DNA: TGTGCCAGCAATATCAGGGGGTCCTACGAGCAGTACTTC

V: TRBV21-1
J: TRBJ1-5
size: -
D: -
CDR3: CASSWGSPPKYNQPQHF
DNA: TGTGCCAGCAGCTGGGGGTCCCCGCCGAAATATAATCAGCCCCAGCATTTT

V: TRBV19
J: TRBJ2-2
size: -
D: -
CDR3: CASSIRQGTGELFF
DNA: TGTGCCAGTAGTATTCGACAAGGCACCGGGGAGCTGTTTTTT

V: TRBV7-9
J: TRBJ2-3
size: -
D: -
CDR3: CASSLRPDSADTQYF
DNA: TGTGCCAGCAGCCTCCGACCTGACAGTGCAGATACGCAGTATTTT

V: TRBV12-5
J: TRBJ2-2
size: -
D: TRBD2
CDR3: CASGLGGGRTGELFF
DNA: TGTGCTAGTGGTTTGGGCGGGGGGCGTACCGGGGAGCTGTTTTTT

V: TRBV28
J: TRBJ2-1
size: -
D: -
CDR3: CASRSTAGNEQFF
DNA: TGTGCCAGCAGGAGCACGGCGGGAAATGAGCAGTTCTTC

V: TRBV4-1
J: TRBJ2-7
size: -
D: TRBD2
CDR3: CASSQGLADEQYF
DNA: TGCGCCAGCAGCCAAGGACTAGCGGACGAGCAGTACTTC

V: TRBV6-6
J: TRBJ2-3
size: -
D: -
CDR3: CASTVPDITDTQYF
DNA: TGTGCCAGCACCGTACCGGATATCACAGATACGCAGTATTTT

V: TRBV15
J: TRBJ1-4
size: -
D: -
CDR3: CATSRRGGGTNEKLFF
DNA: TGTGCCACCAGCAGGCGTGGTGGGGGAACTAATGAAAAACTGTTTTTT

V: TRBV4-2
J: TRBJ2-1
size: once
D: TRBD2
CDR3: CASSPKLGLAGGQYNEQFF
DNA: TGTGCCAGCAGCCCGAAACTCGGACTAGCGGGGGGGCAATACAATGAGCAGTTCTTC

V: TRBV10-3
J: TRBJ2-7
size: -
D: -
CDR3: CAISEPGGYEQYF
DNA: TGTGCCATCAGTGAGCCCGGGGGTTACGAGCAGTACTTC

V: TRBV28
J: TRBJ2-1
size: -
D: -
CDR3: CASSTPVQDYNEQFF
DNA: TGTGCCAGCAGCACCCCCGTGCAGGACTACAATGAGCAGTTCTTC

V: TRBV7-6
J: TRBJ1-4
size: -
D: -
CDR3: CASSRSDGGLNEKLFF
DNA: TGTGCCAGCAGCCGTTCGGACGGGGGATTGAATGAAAAACTGTTTTTT